The sequence of this T cell receptor beta chain was determined in a study of cytomegalovirus exposure and HLA in healthy donors. Study-wide results and limits: The authors confirmed in vitro that three CMV-associated chains were specific for CMV antigens. Earlier analysis yielded a pattern in which most TCR beta V segments were productive about 90% or about 30% of the time. Solely CMV serostatus was available to characterize immune exposure.

Turning to this clone: As yet, its antigen is unknown.

Trimming pared 8 bases from V and 0 bases from J, leaving 9 bases between. The CDR3 runs to 14 residues. Germline CDR1 SGHRS, CDR2 YFSETQ. Healthy bone marrow donors supplied every sample. The primer mix had 60 Vbeta and 13 Jbeta primers. The method was immunoSEQ multiplex PCR; TCRdb's version includes in-frame clones alone and lacks a portion of them. The data hold hundreds of thousands of clones, with over 60% observed a single time. The sequencing sample was made of PBMCs. This chain uses TRBV5-1 with TRBJ2-6; TRBD1 is a possible D gene (6 bases). The receptor was isolated from a man aged 18-30 years in good health and CMV-seronegative. CDR3: CASTGRSGANVLTF. The CDR3 DNA is TGCGCCAGTACAGGGCGCTCTGGGGCCAACGTCCTGACTTTC.